A single sample gave rise to the 18 T cell receptor beta chains below, sequenced in a study of shared clonotypes between healthy human individuals. Libraries were prepared by immunoSEQ multiplex PCR; TCRdb keeps only in-frame clonotypes and omits some of them. The table records roughly 1.4 million clones, about 98.5% of them present only once. Sequencing was carried out using naive CD4+ T cells sorted from blood. This sample's subset: CD45RA+ positively selected. Source of these receptors: a man aged 25 to 40 in good health.

The V gene is TRBV19, the J gene TRBJ2-3; D unresolved. Looked up from germline, CDR1 is LNHDA and CDR2 is SQIVND (reference sequence). The CDR3 length is 14 residues. Between the trimmed V and J ends, which lost 3 bases and 4 bases, there was a span of 11 bases. CDR3 in amino acids: CASSIGVESDTQYF. The CDR3 DNA reads as TGTGCCAGTAGTATTGGGGTGGAATCAGATACGCAGTATTTT.

V is TRBV6-5 and J is TRBJ1-2; 7 bases match TRBD1. Germline values: CDR1 MNHEY, CDR2 SVGAGI. This CDR3 is built from 15 residues. Unmatched junction bases numbered 3, after V lost 0 bases and J lost 2 bases. CDR3 protein: CASSYSTGRNYGYTF. The CDR3, as DNA: TGTGCCAGCAGTTACTCGACAGGGCGGAACTATGGCTACACCTTC.

The J gene is TRBJ2-2, the V gene TRBV5-1, with TRBD1 identical over 9 bases. Germline-derived CDR1 and CDR2 are SGHRS and YFSETQ. V shed 2 bases and J 6 bases; nucleotides not matched to a gene: 8. The CDR3 is made up of 16 amino acids. CDR3 region: CASSFSGTGSSGELFF. The CDR3 DNA reads as TGCGCCAGCAGCTTCTCCGGGACAGGGAGTTCCGGGGAGCTGTTTTTT.

J is TRBJ1-3 and V is TRBV11-2; D is unclear. The V gene's germline CDR1 is SGHAT and CDR2 FQNNGV. CDR3 length: 15 residues. Trimming stripped 1 base from V and 3 bases from J, with 10 bases between. The CDR3, as DNA: TGTGCCAGCAGCTTAGTTAGCCGGATTGGAAACACCATATATTTT. Translation gives CASSLVSRIGNTIYF.

CDR3 DNA: TGTGCCAGCAGCGTCAATTCCTACGAGCAGTACTTC. Its translation is CASSVNSYEQYF. V and J are TRBV7-2 and TRBJ2-7; D is undetermined. Trimming cost V 5 bases and J 1 base, with 6 bases left between them. Germline V gene data show CDR1 as SGHTA and CDR2 as FQGNSA. CDR3 length: 12 residues.

This chain joins TRBV15 and TRBJ1-5; weak D call: TRBD1 (5 bases). The CDR3 is 17 residues long. Looked up from germline, CDR1 is LNHNV and CDR2 is YYDKDF (reference sequence). V was shortened by 3 bases and J by 0 bases, with 15 bases between the two germline ends. CDR3 loop: CATSRGGGQHSNQPQHF. The CDR3 DNA follows: TGTGCCACCAGCAGGGGGGGTGGGCAGCATAGCAATCAGCCCCAGCATTTT.

This rearrangement joins TRBV20-1 to TRBJ2-1; 7 nucleotides line up with TRBD2. The germline V gene encodes CDR1 DFQATT and CDR2 SNEGSKA (reference sequence). Trimming took 7 bases from V and 8 from J; bases not matched to a gene: 5. This CDR3 contains 11 residues. The CDR3, as DNA: TGCAGTGGGCGGGAGTATGATGAGCAGTTCTTC. It translates to CSGREYDEQFF.

This CDR3 is CASSQDRVTGWAPYEQYF. CDR3 DNA sequence: TGTGCCAGCAGCCAAGACCGAGTAACAGGGTGGGCTCCCTACGAGCAGTACTTC. V usage is TRBV14 and J usage is TRBJ2-7; a weak D match, TRBD1 (6 bases). This CDR3 spans 18 amino acids. Deletions cut 0 bases from V and 2 bases from J, with 20 bases between. CDR1 is SGHDN, CDR2 FVKESK, per germline.

This chain uses TRBV6-6 with TRBJ1-1; weak D call: TRBD1 (5 bases). Germline V CDR1 and CDR2: MNHNY, SVGAGI (reference sequence). The CDR3 totals 13 residues. Trimming cost V 6 bases and J 2 bases, with 10 bases left between them. The DNA of the CDR3 is TGTGCCAGCAGCCTCCGGGACAACACTGAAGCTTTCTTT. Translation gives CASSLRDNTEAFF.

The chain has TRBV7-2 and TRBJ1-5; TRBD1 is a possible D gene (5 bases). CDR3 size: 15 residues. Germline V gives CDR1 SGHTA, CDR2 FQGNSA. V lost 5 bases, J lost 11 bases, and 22 bases lay in between. CDR3 amino acids: CASSPVGAGQVAQHF. The CDR3 nucleotides are TGTGCCAGCAGCCCCGTTGGGGCAGGCCAGGTGGCCCAGCATTTT. The full variable domain, with the rest looked up from reference TRBV7-2 and TRBJ1-5, is GAGVSQSPSNKVTEKGKDVELRCDPISGHTALYWYRQSLGQGLEFLIYFQGNSAPDKSGLPSDRFSAERTGGSVSTLTIQRTQQEDSAVYLCASSPVGAGQVAQHFGDGTRLSIL.

The chain carries TRBV21-1 and TRBJ2-7; the DNA was not compared with TRBD1, the D call given in the table. TRBV21-1 is flagged as a pseudogene. The CDR3 has 15 amino acids. The CDR3 DNA reads TGTGCCAGCAGCAAGCAGGACAGATCCTCCTACGAGCAGTACTTC. Translation gives CASSKQDRSSYEQYF.

The CDR3: CASSQPPGIGYGYTF. For the CDR3, the DNA is TGCGCCAGCAGCCAACCCCCCGGTATTGGCTATGGCTACACCTTC. V usage is TRBV4-1 and J usage is TRBJ1-2; D gene ambiguous. The ends were cut back, 2 bases at V and 4 bases at J, with 14 bases in the middle. Germline V gene sequence: CDR1 MGHRA, CDR2 YSYEKL. The CDR3 totals 15 residues.

This chain joins TRBV10-3 and TRBJ2-3; the D gene is possibly TRBD1 (5 bases). The CDR3 is 17 amino acids. V shed 0 bases and J shed 0 bases, with 13 bases lying between them. Germline-derived CDR1 and CDR2 are ENHRY and SYGVKD. The CDR3 nucleotides read TGTGCCATCAGTGAGTCCATGACAGCTGCTAGCACAGATACGCAGTATTTT. This translates into CAISESMTAASTDTQYF.

The chain combines TRBV27 with TRBJ2-2; 7 bases match TRBD2. Germline V gives CDR1 MNHEY, CDR2 SMNVEV (reference sequence). Trimming cost V 3 bases and J 6 bases; bases outside gene matches: 19. The CDR3 loop spans 19 amino acids. The CDR3 spells CASSLFTGTNLPRPGELFF. Here the CDR3 DNA reads TGTGCCAGCAGTTTGTTCACCGGGACTAACCTCCCTCGGCCCGGGGAGCTGTTTTTT.

The chain links TRBV27 to TRBJ2-7; 8 positions match TRBD2. CDR1 and CDR2 from the germline V gene are MNHEY and SMNVEV (reference sequence). CDR3 size: 14 residues. The V and J ends lost 5 bases and 2 bases, in that order; junction bases with no gene match: 5. This chain's CDR3 is CASSPGGVPYEQYF. In DNA form, the CDR3 reads TGTGCCAGCAGTCCGGGAGGGGTTCCCTACGAGCAGTACTTC.

The chain carries TRBV10-3 and TRBJ2-1; no definite D call. Trimming left V 0 bases short and J 7 bases short, with 10 bases between. The CDR3 is 14 amino acids. The germline V gene encodes CDR1 ENHRY and CDR2 SYGVKD. This CDR3 is CAISESMPRNEQFF. The CDR3 DNA reads as TGTGCCATCAGTGAGTCGATGCCGAGGAATGAGCAGTTCTTC.

The chain combines TRBV7-2 with TRBJ2-3; 8 positions match TRBD1. There are 15 residues in the CDR3. Trimming took 4 bases from V and 1 from J; bases not matched to a gene: 4. The germline V gene encodes CDR1 SGHTA and CDR2 FQGNSA. The CDR3 nucleotides are TGTGCCAGCAGCTCGACAGGGGCCGGCACAGATACGCAGTATTTT. This codes for CASSSTGAGTDTQYF.

The chain carries TRBV6-6 and TRBJ2-4; D is unclear. This CDR3 spans 14 amino acids. Germline CDR1 MNHNY, CDR2 SVGAGI (reference sequence). The V end was cut by 2 bases, the J end by 1 base, with 6 bases between. The CDR3 sequence: CASSYNVAKNIQYF. CDR3 sequence (DNA): TGTGCCAGCAGTTACAACGTGGCCAAAAACATTCAGTACTTC.